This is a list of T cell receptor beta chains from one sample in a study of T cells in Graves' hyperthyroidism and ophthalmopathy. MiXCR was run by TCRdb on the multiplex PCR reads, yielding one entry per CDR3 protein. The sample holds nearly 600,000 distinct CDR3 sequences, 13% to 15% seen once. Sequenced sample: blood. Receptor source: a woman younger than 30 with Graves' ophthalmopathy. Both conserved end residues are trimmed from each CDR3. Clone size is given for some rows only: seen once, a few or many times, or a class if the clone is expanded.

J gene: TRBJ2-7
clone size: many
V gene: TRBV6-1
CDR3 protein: ASSYPSGSGSYEQY

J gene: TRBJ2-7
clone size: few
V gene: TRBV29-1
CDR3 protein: SVDGTGHSSYEQY

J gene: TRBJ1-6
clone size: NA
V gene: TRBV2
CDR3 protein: ASSEAGAGNSLYNSPLH

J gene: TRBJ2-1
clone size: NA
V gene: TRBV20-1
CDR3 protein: SARVGRAQF

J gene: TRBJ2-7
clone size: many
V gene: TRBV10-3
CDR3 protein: AISESRGVAYEQY

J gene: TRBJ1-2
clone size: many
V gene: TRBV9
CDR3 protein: ASSVFEGNYGYT

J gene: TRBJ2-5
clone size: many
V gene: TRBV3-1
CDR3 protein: ASSRPQLQGLRYQETQY

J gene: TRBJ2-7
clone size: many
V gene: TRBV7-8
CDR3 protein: ASSEDRGSYEQY

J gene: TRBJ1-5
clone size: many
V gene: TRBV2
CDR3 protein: ASSPPHRGQGNQPQH

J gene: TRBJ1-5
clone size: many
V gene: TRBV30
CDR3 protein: AWSDGGADQPQH

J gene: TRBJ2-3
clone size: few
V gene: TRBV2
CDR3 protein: ASKKRLRTGGSKASTDTQY

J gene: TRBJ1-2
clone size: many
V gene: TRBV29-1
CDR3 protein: SVEGQNYGYT

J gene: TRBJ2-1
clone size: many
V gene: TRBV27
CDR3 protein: ASTPGTGGNNEQF

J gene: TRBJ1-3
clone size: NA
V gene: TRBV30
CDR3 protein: AWSPWGGNTIY

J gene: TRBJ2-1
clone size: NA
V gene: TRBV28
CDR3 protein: ASSFASGRALNEQF

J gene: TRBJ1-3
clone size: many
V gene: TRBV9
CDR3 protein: ASSVGRTSSGNTIY

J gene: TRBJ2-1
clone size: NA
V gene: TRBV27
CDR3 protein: ATLGGPSYNEQF

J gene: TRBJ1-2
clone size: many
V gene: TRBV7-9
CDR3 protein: ASSLDGGGGYT

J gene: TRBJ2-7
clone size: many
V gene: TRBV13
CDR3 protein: ASSLEGGGSYEQY

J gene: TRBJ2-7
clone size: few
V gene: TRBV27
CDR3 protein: ASRHTGVTYEQY

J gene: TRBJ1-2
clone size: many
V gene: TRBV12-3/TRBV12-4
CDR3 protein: ASSLWTGVVYGYT

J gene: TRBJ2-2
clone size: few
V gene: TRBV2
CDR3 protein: ASRQGVEWTGELF